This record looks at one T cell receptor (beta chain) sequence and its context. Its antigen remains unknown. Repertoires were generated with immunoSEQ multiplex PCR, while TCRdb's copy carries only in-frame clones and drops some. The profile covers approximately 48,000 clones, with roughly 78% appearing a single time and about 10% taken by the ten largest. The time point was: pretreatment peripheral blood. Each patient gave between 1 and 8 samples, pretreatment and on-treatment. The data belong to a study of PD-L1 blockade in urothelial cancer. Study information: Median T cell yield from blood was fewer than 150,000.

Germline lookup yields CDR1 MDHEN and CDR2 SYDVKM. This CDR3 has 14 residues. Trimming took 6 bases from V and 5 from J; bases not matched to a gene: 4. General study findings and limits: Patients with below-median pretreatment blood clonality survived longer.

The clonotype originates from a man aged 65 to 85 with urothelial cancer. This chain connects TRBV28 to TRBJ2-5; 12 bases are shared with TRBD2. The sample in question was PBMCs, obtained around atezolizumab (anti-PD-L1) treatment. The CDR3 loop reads CASSLAGGYETQYF. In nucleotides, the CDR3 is TGTGCCAGCAGCCTAGCGGGAGGGTACGAGACCCAGTACTTC.